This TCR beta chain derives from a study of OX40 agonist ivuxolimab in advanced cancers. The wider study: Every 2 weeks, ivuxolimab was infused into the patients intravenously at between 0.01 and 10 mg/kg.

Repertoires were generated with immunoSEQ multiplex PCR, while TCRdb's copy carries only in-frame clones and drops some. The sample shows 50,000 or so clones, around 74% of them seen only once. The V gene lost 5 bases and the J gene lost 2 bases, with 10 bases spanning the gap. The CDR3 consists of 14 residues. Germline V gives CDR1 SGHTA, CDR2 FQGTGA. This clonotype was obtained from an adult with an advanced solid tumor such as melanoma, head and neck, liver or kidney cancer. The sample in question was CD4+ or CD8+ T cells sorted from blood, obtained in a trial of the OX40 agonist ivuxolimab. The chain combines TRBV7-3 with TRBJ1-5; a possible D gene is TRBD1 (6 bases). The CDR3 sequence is CASSPGVGNQPQHF. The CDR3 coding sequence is TGTGCCAGCAGCCCAGGGGTGGGCAATCAGCCCCAGCATTTT.